These T cell receptor beta chains were read from a single sample in a study of T cells expressing NK-cell markers. TCRdb reprocessed the 5' RACE reads, with one entry per CDR3 protein and no DNA. Across around 380,000 distinct CDR3 sequences, the top ten clones capture around 10% of the sample. Sequenced sample: blood T cells: a sorted CD56 or NKG2C T cell subset, CD4+ or CD8+ T cells, or bulk PBMC T cells (not recorded which). These receptors were collected from a woman aged 50 to 60 in good health. The CDR3 runs from the conserved cysteine through the conserved F or W.

V: TRBV5-5; J: TRBJ2-1; CDR3: CASSLASSTYNEQFF
V: TRBV29-1; J: TRBJ2-4; CDR3: CSARTGSIQYF
V: TRBV25-1; J: TRBJ2-7; CDR3: CASSGDNRGSYEQYF
V: TRBV5-1; J: TRBJ2-4; CDR3: CASSLVFGDGKNIQYF
V: TRBV12-5; J: TRBJ2-5; CDR3: CASGTGTGARQTQYF
V: TRBV7-8; J: TRBJ2-3; CDR3: CASSPGSGRVGTDTQYF
V: TRBV20-1; J: TRBJ2-1; CDR3: CSARVSGRAYDEQFF
V: TRBV12-3/TRBV12-4; J: TRBJ1-1; CDR3: CASSSDTNTEAFF
V: TRBV5-1; J: TRBJ1-2; CDR3: CASSLDVRAGGYTF
V: TRBV6-6; J: TRBJ2-3; CDR3: CASTLDGTDTQYF
V: TRBV15; J: TRBJ1-2; CDR3: CATSRVQGSHGYTF
V: TRBV6-5; J: TRBJ2-5; CDR3: CASSYSGRVETQYF
V: TRBV24-1; J: TRBJ2-1; CDR3: CATSDRRGIEQFF
V: TRBV9; J: TRBJ2-2; CDR3: CASSVEPAANTGELFF
V: TRBV7-9; J: TRBJ2-7; CDR3: CASTPGPGHDEQYF
V: TRBV29-1; J: TRBJ2-7; CDR3: CSVGTSYEQYF
V: TRBV7-6; J: TRBJ2-3; CDR3: CASRAGLAGPNRPDTQYF